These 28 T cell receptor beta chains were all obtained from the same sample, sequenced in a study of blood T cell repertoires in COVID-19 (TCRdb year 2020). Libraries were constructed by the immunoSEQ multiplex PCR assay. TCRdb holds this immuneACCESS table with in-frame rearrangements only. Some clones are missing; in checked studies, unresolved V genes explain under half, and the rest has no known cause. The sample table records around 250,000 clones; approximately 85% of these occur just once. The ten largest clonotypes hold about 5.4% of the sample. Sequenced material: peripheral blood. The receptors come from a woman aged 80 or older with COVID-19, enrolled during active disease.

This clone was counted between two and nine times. DNA of the CDR3: TGTGCCAGCAGACAAGTCATGGGCAATCAGCCCCAGCATTTT. It encodes CASRQVMGNQPQHF. The V gene is TRBV6-5, the J gene TRBJ1-5; the D is unclear. Germline CDR1 reads MNHEY; CDR2 reads SVGAGI. With 6 bases removed from V and 2 bases from J, the gap between germline ends came to 11 bases. The CDR3 length is 14 residues.

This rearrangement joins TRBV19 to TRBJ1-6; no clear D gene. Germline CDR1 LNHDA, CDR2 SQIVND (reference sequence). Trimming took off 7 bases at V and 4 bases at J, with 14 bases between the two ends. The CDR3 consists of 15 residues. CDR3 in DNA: TGTGCCAGTATTTCCCCACAGTCATATAATTCACCCCTCCACTTT. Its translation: CASISPQSYNSPLHF.

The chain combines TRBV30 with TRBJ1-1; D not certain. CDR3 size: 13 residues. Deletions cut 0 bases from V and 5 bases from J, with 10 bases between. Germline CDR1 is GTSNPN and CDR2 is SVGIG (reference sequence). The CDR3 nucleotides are TGTGCCTGGAGTGTAGGCGTGAGGACTGAAGCTTTCTTT. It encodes CAWSVGVRTEAFF.

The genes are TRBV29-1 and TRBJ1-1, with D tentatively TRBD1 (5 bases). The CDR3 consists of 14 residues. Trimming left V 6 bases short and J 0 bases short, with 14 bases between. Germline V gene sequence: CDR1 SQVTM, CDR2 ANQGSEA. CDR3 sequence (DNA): TGCAGCGTCGCCCGGGGGGGTGTGAACACTGAAGCTTTCTTT. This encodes CSVARGGVNTEAFF.

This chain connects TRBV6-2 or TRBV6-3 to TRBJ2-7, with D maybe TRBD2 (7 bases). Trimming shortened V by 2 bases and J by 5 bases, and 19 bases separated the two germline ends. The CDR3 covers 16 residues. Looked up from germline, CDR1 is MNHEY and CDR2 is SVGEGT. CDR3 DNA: TGTGCCAGCAGTTACGGTGGGGGGGACAATTCCGACGAGCAGTACTTC. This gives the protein CASSYGGGDNSDEQYF.

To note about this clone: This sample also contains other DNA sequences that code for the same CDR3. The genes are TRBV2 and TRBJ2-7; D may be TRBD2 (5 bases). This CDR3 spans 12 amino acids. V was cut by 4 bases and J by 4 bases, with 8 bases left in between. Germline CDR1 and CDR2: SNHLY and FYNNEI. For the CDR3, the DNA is TGTGCCAGCAGTGTTGAGGGATACGAGCAGTACGTC. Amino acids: CASSVEGYEQYV.

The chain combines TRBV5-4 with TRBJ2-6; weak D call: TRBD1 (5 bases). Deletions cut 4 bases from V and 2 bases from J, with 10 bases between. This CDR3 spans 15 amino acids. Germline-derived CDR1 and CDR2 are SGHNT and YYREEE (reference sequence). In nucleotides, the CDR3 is TGTGCCAGCAGCCGAGACAGTACTGGGGCCAACGTCCTGACTTTC. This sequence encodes CASSRDSTGANVLTF.

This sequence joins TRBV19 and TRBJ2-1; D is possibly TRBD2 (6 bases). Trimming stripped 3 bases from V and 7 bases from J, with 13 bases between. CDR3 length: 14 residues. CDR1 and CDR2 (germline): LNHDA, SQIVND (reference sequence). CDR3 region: CASSIGGLSNEQFF. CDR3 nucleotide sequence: TGTGCCAGTAGTATTGGAGGGTTGAGTAATGAGCAGTTCTTC.

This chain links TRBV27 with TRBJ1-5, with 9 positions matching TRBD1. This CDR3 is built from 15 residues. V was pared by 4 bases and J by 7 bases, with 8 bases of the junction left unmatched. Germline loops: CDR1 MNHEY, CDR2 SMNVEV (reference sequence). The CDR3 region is CASSSGQGRYQPQHF. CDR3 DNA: TGTGCCAGCAGTTCTGGACAGGGGCGATACCAGCCCCAGCATTTT.

This chain's CDR3 is CASKAGTAYSPLHF. The CDR3 DNA reads TGCGCCAGCAAGGCCGGGACAGCCTACTCACCCCTCCACTTT. This chain connects TRBV10-1 to TRBJ1-6, with 7 bases aligning to TRBD1. V shed 7 bases and J 10 bases; nucleotides not matched to a gene: 10. CDR3 length: 14 residues. Germline V gene lookup returns CDR1 WNHNN and CDR2 SYGVQD (reference sequence).

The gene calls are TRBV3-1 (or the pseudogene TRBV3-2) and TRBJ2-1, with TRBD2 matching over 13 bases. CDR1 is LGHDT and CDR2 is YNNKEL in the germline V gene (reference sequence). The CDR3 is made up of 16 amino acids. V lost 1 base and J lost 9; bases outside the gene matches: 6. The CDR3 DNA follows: TGTGCCAGCAGCCAAGTAACTAGCGGGGGGGCGGGTGAGCAGTTCTTC. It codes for CASSQVTSGGAGEQFF.

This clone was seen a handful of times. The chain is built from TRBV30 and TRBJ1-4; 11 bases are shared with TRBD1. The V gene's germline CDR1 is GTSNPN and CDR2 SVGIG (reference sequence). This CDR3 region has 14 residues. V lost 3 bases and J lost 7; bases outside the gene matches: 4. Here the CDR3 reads CAWSRGTGGEKLFF. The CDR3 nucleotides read TGTGCCTGGAGCCGGGGGACAGGGGGTGAAAAACTGTTTTTT. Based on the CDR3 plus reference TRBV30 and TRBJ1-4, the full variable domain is SQTIHQWPATLVQPVGSPLSLECTVEGTSNPNLYWYRQAAGRGLQLLFYSVGIGQISSEVPQNLSASRPQDRQFILSSKKLLLSDSGFYLCAWSRGTGGEKLFFGSGTQLSVL.

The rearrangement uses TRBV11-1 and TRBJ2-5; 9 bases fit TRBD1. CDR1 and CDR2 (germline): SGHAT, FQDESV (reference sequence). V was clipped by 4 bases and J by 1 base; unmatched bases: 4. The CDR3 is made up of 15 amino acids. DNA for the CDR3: TGTGCCAGCAGCTCACCGGACAGGGGCCAAGAGACCCAGTACTTC. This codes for CASSSPDRGQETQYF.

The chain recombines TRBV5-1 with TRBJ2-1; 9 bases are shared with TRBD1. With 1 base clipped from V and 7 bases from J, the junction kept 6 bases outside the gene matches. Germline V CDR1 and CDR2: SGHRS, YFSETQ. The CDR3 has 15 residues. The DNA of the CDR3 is TGCGCCAGCAGCTTGAGGACAGGGGTCGCAAATGAGCAGTTCTTC. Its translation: CASSLRTGVANEQFF.

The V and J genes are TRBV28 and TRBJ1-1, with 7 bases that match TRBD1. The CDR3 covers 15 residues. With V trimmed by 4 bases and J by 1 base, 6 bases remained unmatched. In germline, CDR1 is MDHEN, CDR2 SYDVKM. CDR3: CASSSPGQRNTEAFF. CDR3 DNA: TGTGCCAGCAGTTCACCGGGACAGAGGAACACTGAAGCTTTCTTT.

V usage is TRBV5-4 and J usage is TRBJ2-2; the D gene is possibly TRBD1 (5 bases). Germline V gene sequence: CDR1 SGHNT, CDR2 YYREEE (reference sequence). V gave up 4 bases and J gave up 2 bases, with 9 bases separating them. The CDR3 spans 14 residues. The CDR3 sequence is CASSIDSNTGELFF. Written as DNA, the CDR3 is TGTGCCAGCAGCATTGACAGCAACACCGGGGAGCTGTTTTTT.

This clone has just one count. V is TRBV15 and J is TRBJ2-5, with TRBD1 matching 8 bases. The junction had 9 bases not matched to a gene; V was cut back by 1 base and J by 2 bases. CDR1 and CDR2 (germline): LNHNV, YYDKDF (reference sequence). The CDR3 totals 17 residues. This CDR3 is CATSRGKGDRGQETQYF. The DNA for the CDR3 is TGTGCCACCAGCAGAGGAAAGGGTGACAGGGGTCAAGAGACCCAGTACTTC. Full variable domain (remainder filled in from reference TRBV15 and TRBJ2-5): DAMVIQNPRYQVTQFGKPVTLSCSQTLNHNVMYWYQQKSSQAPKLLFHYYDKDFNNEADTPDNFQSRRPNTSFCFLDIRSPGLGDTAMYLCATSRGKGDRGQETQYFGPGTRLLVL.

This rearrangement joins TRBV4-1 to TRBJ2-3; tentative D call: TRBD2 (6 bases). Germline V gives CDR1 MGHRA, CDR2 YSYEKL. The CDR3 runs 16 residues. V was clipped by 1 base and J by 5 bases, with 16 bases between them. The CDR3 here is CASSQAALAGLDTQYF. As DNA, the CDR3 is TGCGCCAGCAGCCAAGCCGCCCTTGCGGGGTTAGATACGCAGTATTTT.

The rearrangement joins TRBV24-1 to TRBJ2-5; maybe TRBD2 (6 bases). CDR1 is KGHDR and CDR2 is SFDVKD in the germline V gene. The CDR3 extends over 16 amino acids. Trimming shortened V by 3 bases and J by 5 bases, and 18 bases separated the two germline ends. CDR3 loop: CATSDPAQAGSETQYF. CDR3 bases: TGTGCCACCAGTGATCCTGCACAGGCGGGGTCGGAGACCCAGTACTTC.

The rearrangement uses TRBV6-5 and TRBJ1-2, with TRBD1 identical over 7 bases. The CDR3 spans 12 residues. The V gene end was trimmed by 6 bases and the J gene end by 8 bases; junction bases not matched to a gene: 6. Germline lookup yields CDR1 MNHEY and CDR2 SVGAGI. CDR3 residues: CASSRGGAGYTF. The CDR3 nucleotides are TGTGCCAGCAGCCGAGGGGGCGCAGGCTACACCTTC.

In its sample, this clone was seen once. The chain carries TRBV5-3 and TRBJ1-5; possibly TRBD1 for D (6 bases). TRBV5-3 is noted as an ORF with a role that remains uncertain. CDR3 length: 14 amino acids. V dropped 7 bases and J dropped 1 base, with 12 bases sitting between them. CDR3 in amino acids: CARGGAPSNQPQHF. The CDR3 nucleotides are TGTGCCAGAGGGGGGGCTCCAAGCAATCAGCCCCAGCATTTT.

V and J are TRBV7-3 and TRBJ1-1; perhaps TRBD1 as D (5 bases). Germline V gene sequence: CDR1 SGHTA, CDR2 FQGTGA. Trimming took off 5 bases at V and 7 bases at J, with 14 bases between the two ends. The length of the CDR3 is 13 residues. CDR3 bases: TGTGCCAGCAGCGCGCAGGGATCAGGTGAAGCTTTCTTT. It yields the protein CASSAQGSGEAFF.

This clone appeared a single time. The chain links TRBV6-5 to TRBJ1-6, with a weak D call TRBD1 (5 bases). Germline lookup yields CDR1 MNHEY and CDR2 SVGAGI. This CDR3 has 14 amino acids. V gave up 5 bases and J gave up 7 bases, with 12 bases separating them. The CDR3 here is CASSRTGENSPLHF. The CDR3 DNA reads TGTGCCAGCAGTCGGACGGGGGAGAATTCACCCCTCCACTTT.

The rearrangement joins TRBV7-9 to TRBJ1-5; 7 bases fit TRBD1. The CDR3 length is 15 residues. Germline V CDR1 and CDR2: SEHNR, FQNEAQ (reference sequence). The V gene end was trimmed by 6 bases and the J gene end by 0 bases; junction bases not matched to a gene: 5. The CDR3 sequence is CASSRGQDSNQPQHF. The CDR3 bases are TGTGCCAGCAGTCGCGGACAGGATAGCAATCAGCCCCAGCATTTT.

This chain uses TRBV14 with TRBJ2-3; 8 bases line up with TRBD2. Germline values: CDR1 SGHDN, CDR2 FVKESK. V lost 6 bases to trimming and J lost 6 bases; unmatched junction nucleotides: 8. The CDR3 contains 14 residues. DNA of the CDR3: TGTGCCAGCAGTCGTGGACTAGCTAGGGATACGCAGTATTTT. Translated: CASSRGLARDTQYF.

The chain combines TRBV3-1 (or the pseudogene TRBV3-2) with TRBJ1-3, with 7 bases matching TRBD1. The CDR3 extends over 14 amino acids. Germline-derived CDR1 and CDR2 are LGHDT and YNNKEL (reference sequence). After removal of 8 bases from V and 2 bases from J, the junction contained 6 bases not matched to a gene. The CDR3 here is CASWSTGTGNTIYF. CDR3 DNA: TGTGCCAGCTGGTCGACAGGGACTGGAAACACCATATATTTT.

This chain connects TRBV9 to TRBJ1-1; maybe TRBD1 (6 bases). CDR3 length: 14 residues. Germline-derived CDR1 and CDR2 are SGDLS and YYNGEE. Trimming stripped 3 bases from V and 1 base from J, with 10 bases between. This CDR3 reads CASSATGRNTEAFF. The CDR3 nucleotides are TGTGCCAGCAGCGCAACAGGGCGGAACACTGAAGCTTTCTTT.

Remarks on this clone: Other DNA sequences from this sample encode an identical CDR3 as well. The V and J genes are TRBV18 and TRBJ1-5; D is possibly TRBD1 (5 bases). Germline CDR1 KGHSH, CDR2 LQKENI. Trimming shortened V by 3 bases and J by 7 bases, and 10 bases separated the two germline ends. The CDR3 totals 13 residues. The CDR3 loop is CASSPSGDQPQHF. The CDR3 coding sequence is TGTGCCAGCTCACCTTCGGGGGACCAGCCCCAGCATTTT.